The next 30 T cell receptor beta chains were all read from a single sample in a study of blood T cells in healthy people across ages. PCR was performed a second time for about 7 to 11 cycles using a sample-barcoded 5' primer and a J-beta primer mix. Each CDR3 protein gets one entry after TCRdb re-called the 5' RACE reads with MiXCR. The sample consists of roughly 900,000 distinct CDR3 sequences, under 50% of them appearing once. The sequencing sample was made of blood. These receptors came from a man aged 30-40 years in good health.

DNA for the CDR3: TGCGCCAGCAGCCAAGATCGCAGGGACTCCTACGAGCAGTTCTTC. Translated: CASSQDRRDSYEQFF. The rearrangement links TRBV4-3 to TRBJ2-1; maybe TRBD2 (6 bases). Germline V gene data show CDR1 as LGHNA and CDR2 as YSLEER. The V gene lost 0 bases and the J gene lost 10 bases, with 16 bases spanning the gap. The CDR3 is 15 amino acids.

The rearrangement links TRBV10-3 to TRBJ2-5; no clear D. Germline V gene sequence: CDR1 ENHRY, CDR2 SYGVKD. The germline V and J ends were trimmed by 5 bases and 5 bases, with 12 bases remaining between them. The CDR3 sequence is 13 residues long. The CDR3: CAISSTGQETQYF. CDR3 nucleotides: TGTGCCATCAGTTCCACGGGTCAGGAGACCCAGTACTTC.

The chain employs TRBV27 and TRBJ2-7; TRBD1 aligns across 12 bases. The CDR3 is 16 residues long. V shed 3 bases and J 5 bases; nucleotides not matched to a gene: 8. The germline V gene encodes CDR1 MNHEY and CDR2 SMNVEV (reference sequence). DNA for the CDR3: TGTGCCAGCAGTTTGGCCGGGACAGGGGGCTACCACGAGCAGTACTTC. This translates into CASSLAGTGGYHEQYF.

The V gene is TRBV18, the J gene TRBJ2-4; D uncertain. The end of the DNA fits TRBJ2-7 better, so the J call may be wrong. The CDR3 totals 17 residues. Per the germline V gene, CDR1 is KGHSH and CDR2 is LQKENI. In nucleotides, the CDR3 is TGTGCCAGCTCACCACCGCCCCCCAATCTCTCCCCCCACGAGCAGTACTTC. Residues: CASSPPPPNLSPHEQYF.

This clonotype was detected only a few times. The CDR3 nucleotides read TGTGCCAGCAGTTACATGGGTGGCTACACCTTC. Translation: CASSYMGGYTF. V and J are TRBV6-2 or TRBV6-3 and TRBJ1-2; no firm D call. V dropped 2 bases and J dropped 7 bases, with 5 bases sitting between them. The CDR3 contains 11 residues. The V gene's germline CDR1 is MNHEY and CDR2 SVGEGT.

This chain links TRBV9 with TRBJ2-2; perhaps TRBD2 as D (6 bases). Germline loops: CDR1 SGDLS, CDR2 YYNGEE. Deletions cut 8 bases from V and 6 bases from J, with 17 bases between. The CDR3 loop spans 14 amino acids. The CDR3 is CARGGLRVAGELFF. As DNA, the CDR3 is TGTGCCAGGGGGGGACTGCGCGTTGCCGGGGAGCTGTTTTTT.

The genes are TRBV29-1 and TRBJ1-5; tentative D call: TRBD1 (6 bases). The CDR3 covers 13 residues. Germline V gives CDR1 SQVTM, CDR2 ANQGSEA. V gave up 5 bases and J gave up 6 bases, with 14 bases separating them. CDR3 loop: CSVYTGRGQPQHF. The CDR3 coding sequence is TGCAGCGTTTATACAGGGAGAGGTCAGCCCCAGCATTTT.

V is TRBV7-2 and J is TRBJ2-4; D is undetermined. The J call may not be correct, given that the DNA end is closer to TRBJ2-7. Germline V gene data show CDR1 as SGHTA and CDR2 as FQGNSA. This CDR3 comprises 14 residues. The CDR3 DNA follows: TGTGCCAGCGGTCTGACACCTCTGTCCTACGAGCAGTACTTC. Encoded protein: CASGLTPLSYEQYF.

The V and J genes are TRBV28 and TRBJ2-7; 7 bases are a match to TRBD2. The CDR3 extends over 15 amino acids. The trim removed 6 bases at V and 3 bases at J, leaving 11 bases unmatched. In germline, CDR1 is MDHEN, CDR2 SYDVKM. The CDR3 nucleotides read TGTGCCAGCAGCCCAGCCGGGACTAAGGGCTACGAGCAGTACTTC. Residues: CASSPAGTKGYEQYF. The full variable domain, completed using reference TRBV28 and TRBJ2-7, is DVKVTQSSRYLVKRTGEKVFLECVQDMDHENMFWYRQDPGLGLRLIYFSYDVKMKEKGDIPEGYSVSREKKERFSLILESASTNQTSMYLCASSPAGTKGYEQYFGPGTRLTVT.

This clonotype was picked up many times. An end of the junction differs from the germline gene, which may be a read error. V gene TRBV5-1 combines with J gene TRBJ2-3; the match to TRBD2 covers 7 bases. Per the germline V gene, CDR1 is SGHRS and CDR2 is YFSETQ. CDR3 length equals 15 residues. The CDR3 region has the DNA TGTGCCAGCAGCTTAGGAGCGGGGAGCACAGATACGCAGTATTTT. Translating gives CASSLGAGSTDTQYF.

As DNA, the CDR3 is TGCGCCAGCAGCCCTGGACTACAGTACAATGAGCAGTTCTTC. Residues: CASSPGLQYNEQFF. The chain employs TRBV5-1 and TRBJ2-1; possible D gene TRBD2, 6 bases. This CDR3 is built from 14 residues. V was trimmed by 4 bases and J by 4 bases, leaving 12 bases between them. Germline V CDR1 and CDR2: SGHRS, YFSETQ.

The genes are TRBV29-1 and TRBJ2-5; possible D gene TRBD1, 6 bases. Germline V lookup: CDR1 SQVTM, CDR2 ANQGSEA. The CDR3 has 14 residues. Trimming took 2 bases from V and 5 from J, leaving 15 bases between them. The CDR3 is CSVEMLRGQETQYF. The CDR3 region has the DNA TGCAGCGTTGAAATGCTCAGGGGCCAGGAGACCCAGTACTTC.

The chain combines TRBV2 with TRBJ2-7; D is ambiguous. V was pared by 8 bases and J by 0 bases, with 17 bases between. The germline gives CDR1 SNHLY, CDR2 FYNNEI. This CDR3 comprises 15 residues. The DNA for the CDR3 is TGTGCCAGCCAACAGACCCACAGTGGCTCCTACGAGCAGTACTTC. Translation gives CASQQTHSGSYEQYF. Complete variable domain (other parts from reference TRBV2 and TRBJ2-7): EPEVTQTPSHQVTQMGQEVILRCVPISNHLYFYWYRQILGQKVEFLVSFYNNEISEKSEIFDDQFSVERPDGSNFTLKIRSTKLEDSAMYFCASQQTHSGSYEQYFGPGTRLTVT.

Notes on this clonotype: The junction departs from the called germline gene at one end, perhaps through a read error. V is TRBV3-1 and J is TRBJ2-7; TRBD2 aligns across 8 bases. The CDR3 contains 15 residues. The germline gives CDR1 LGHDT, CDR2 YNNKEL (reference sequence). This CDR3 reads CASSGPRTSSHEQYF. CDR3 nucleotide sequence: TGTGCCAGCAGCGGCCCGCGGACTAGCTCCCACGAGCAGTACTTC.

Concerning this clonotype: Compared with germline, one end of the junction differs, possibly owing to a read error. The chain combines TRBV4-2 with TRBJ2-7; D not certain. The CDR3 contains 15 residues. Germline V gene sequence: CDR1 LGHNA, CDR2 YNFKEQ. CDR3 region: CASGQDRDRTYEQYF. The CDR3 nucleotides are TGTGCCAGCGGCCAAGATCGAGACCGAACCTACGAGCAGTACTTC.

The chain recombines TRBV5-1 with TRBJ2-1; unclear D gene. Germline loops: CDR1 SGHRS, CDR2 YFSETQ. The CDR3 consists of 15 residues. Trimming cost V 2 bases and J 8 bases, with 17 bases left between them. The CDR3 bases are TGCGCCAGCAGCTTAGTCCCCCGTAGTGTGGATGAGCAGTTCTTC. It encodes CASSLVPRSVDEQFF.

V usage is TRBV20-1 and J usage is TRBJ2-5; D possibly corresponds to TRBD1 (6 bases). The end of the DNA is better explained by TRBJ2-7, so the J call may be wrong. Germline V gene lookup returns CDR1 DFQATT and CDR2 SNEGSKA (reference sequence). This CDR3 region has 16 residues. The CDR3 is CSASFRQGARGYEQYF. The CDR3 bases are TGCAGTGCTAGTTTTCGGCAGGGTGCCAGGGGCTACGAGCAGTACTTC.

The J gene is TRBJ2-4, the V gene TRBV6-2 or TRBV6-3, with D maybe TRBD1 (6 bases). Trimming took 5 bases from V and 3 from J, leaving 20 bases between them. Germline lookup yields CDR1 MNHEY and CDR2 SVGEGT. This CDR3 contains 17 residues. DNA of the CDR3: TGTGCCAGCAGTCCCCTAAGACAGGTTAGGGACAAAAACATTCAGTACTTC. It codes for CASSPLRQVRDKNIQYF.

The chain uses TRBV20-1 and TRBJ2-1; TRBD2 aligns across 10 bases. This CDR3 contains 13 residues. The V and J ends lost 6 bases and 3 bases, in that order; junction bases with no gene match: 2. Germline CDR1 DFQATT, CDR2 SNEGSKA (reference sequence). The CDR3 loop is CSAIAGGYNEQFF. The CDR3 coding sequence is TGCAGTGCCATAGCGGGAGGCTACAATGAGCAGTTCTTC.

The chain employs TRBV5-1 and TRBJ2-3; D unresolved. Germline CDR1 and CDR2: SGHRS and YFSETQ. V lost 0 bases and J 1 base, leaving 12 bases between the germline ends. The CDR3 sequence is 16 residues long. CDR3 protein: CASSLAPTPGTDTQYF. The CDR3 nucleotides are TGCGCCAGCAGCTTGGCCCCGACTCCAGGCACAGATACGCAGTATTTT.

V gene TRBV12-1 combines with J gene TRBJ1-1; the table's D call, TRBD1, has no DNA check behind it. TRBV12-1 is reported as a pseudogene. CDR3 length: 15 residues. DNA for the CDR3: TGTGCCAGCAGCGACCGACCAGGGGTGTCCACTGAAGCTTTCTTT. This codes for CASSDRPGVSTEAFF.

This clonotype was recorded a few times. J is TRBJ1-2 and V is TRBV20-1; TRBD1 might be the D (6 bases). CDR3 length: 12 residues. Germline V gene lookup returns CDR1 DFQATT and CDR2 SNEGSKA (reference sequence). Deletions cut 2 bases from V and 3 bases from J, with 7 bases between. CDR3 DNA: TGCAGTGCTAGACAGGGGTACTATGGCTACACCTTC. Encoded protein: CSARQGYYGYTF.

The CDR3: CSSHGAGLGNTIYF. The CDR3 DNA reads as TGCAGTTCCCACGGGGCAGGGCTTGGAAACACCATATATTTT. V and J are TRBV20-1 and TRBJ1-3; TRBD1 is a possible D gene (5 bases). The V end lost 8 bases, the J end lost 3 bases, and 17 bases lay between the germline ends. This CDR3 spans 14 amino acids. Germline V gene data show CDR1 as DFQATT and CDR2 as SNEGSKA (reference sequence).

The J gene is TRBJ1-1, the V gene TRBV29-1; D unclear. The CDR3 length is 15 residues. Germline V lookup: CDR1 SQVTM, CDR2 ANQGSEA. The V and J ends lost 2 bases and 0 bases respectively, with 13 bases between them. Written as DNA, the CDR3 is TGCAGCGTTGAATTGCCAGCTACAATGAACACTGAAGCTTTCTTT. Translated: CSVELPATMNTEAFF.

V and J are TRBV2 and TRBJ1-1; TRBD1 matches at 8 bases. V lost 5 bases, J lost 5 bases, and 10 bases stayed unmatched. This CDR3 comprises 15 residues. In germline, CDR1 is SNHLY, CDR2 FYNNEI. CDR3 loop: CASSRRTGPVTEAFF. As DNA, the CDR3 is TGTGCCAGCAGTCGACGGACAGGGCCAGTTACTGAAGCTTTCTTT.

This chain links TRBV7-2 with TRBJ2-5; a weak D match, TRBD1 (6 bases). The DNA matches TRBJ2-7 better at its end, which makes the J call doubtful. The CDR3 has 14 amino acids. Germline V CDR1 and CDR2: SGHTA, FQGNSA. CDR3 coding DNA: TGTGCCAGCAGCTTAGTCCCAGGGGAGTACGAGCAGTACTTC. Translating it yields CASSLVPGEYEQYF.

In its sample, this clonotype was seen many times. The V gene is TRBV4-2, the J gene TRBJ1-2; D might be TRBD1 (5 bases). The CDR3 is made up of 15 amino acids. V was clipped by 0 bases and J by 6 bases, with 14 bases between them. In germline, CDR1 is LGHNA, CDR2 YNFKEQ. Here the CDR3 DNA reads TGTGCCAGCAGCCAAGAATTCGGCAGGGAGGATGGCTACACCTTC. This sequence encodes CASSQEFGREDGYTF.

The CDR3 nucleotides are TGTGCCAGCAGTGAAGGGGGCGGAATTACCTACGAGCAGTACTTC. Its protein product is CASSEGGGITYEQYF. V usage is TRBV25-1 and J usage is TRBJ2-7, with D possibly TRBD1 on 6 matching bases. The germline V and J ends were trimmed by 2 bases and 2 bases, with 13 bases remaining between them. Per germline, CDR1 MGHDK and CDR2 SYGVNS. The CDR3 spans 15 residues.

This clonotype showed up just a few times. This rearrangement joins TRBV4-3 to TRBJ2-1; perhaps TRBD2 as D (6 bases). The CDR3 is 14 amino acids. V shed 5 bases and J shed 7 bases, with 15 bases lying between them. Per the germline V gene, CDR1 is LGHNA and CDR2 is YSLEER. CDR3 protein: CASSTFSGDNEQFF. CDR3 in DNA: TGCGCCAGCAGCACATTTAGCGGCGATAATGAGCAGTTCTTC.

The CDR3 reads CASSTGWHEQYF. The CDR3 DNA reads as TGTGCCAGCAGTACGGGTTGGCACGAGCAGTACTTC. This chain connects TRBV12-3 or TRBV12-4 to TRBJ2-7; no reliable D call. The CDR3 runs 12 residues. V was shortened by 5 bases and J by 5 bases, with 10 bases between the two germline ends.